These 14 T cell receptor beta chains share one sample of origin, sequenced in a study of shared clonotypes between healthy human individuals. Using immunoSEQ multiplex PCR, the repertoire was profiled, and TCRdb retains in-frame clones only, with some absent. The sample records about 2.4 million clones, 90% to 95% being singletons. The specimen sequenced was naive CD4+ T cells from PBMCs. Subset: CD45RA+ positively selected. The receptors stem from a man between 18 and 35 years old in good health. Some clones in this sample may be carry-over from other donors' samples.

The J gene is TRBJ2-7, the V gene TRBV7-9, with D perhaps matching TRBD1 (6 bases). The V gene's germline CDR1 is SEHNR and CDR2 FQNEAQ (reference sequence). The CDR3 has 12 residues. The germline V and J ends were trimmed by 9 bases and 0 bases, with 9 bases remaining between them. CDR3 loop: CASRTDSYEQYF. The CDR3 nucleotides read TGTGCCAGTAGGACAGACTCCTACGAGCAGTACTTC.

This clone was recorded a few times. The chain uses TRBV30 and TRBJ1-5; D gene unclear. The CDR3 is 13 amino acids. V lost 0 bases to trimming and J lost 9 bases, with 12 bases between them. The germline V gene has CDR1 GTSNPN and CDR2 SVGIG (reference sequence). The CDR3 is CAWSVDSTTPQHF. Here the CDR3 DNA reads TGTGCCTGGAGTGTCGACTCGACAACGCCCCAGCATTTT.

The V and J genes are TRBV5-1 and TRBJ2-1, with D possibly being TRBD1 (6 bases). Trimming cost V 2 bases and J 4 bases, with 10 bases left between them. The CDR3 totals 14 residues. Per germline, CDR1 SGHRS and CDR2 YFSETQ. The CDR3 coding sequence is TGCGCCAGCAGCTTCCAGGGGCCGTACAATGAGCAGTTCTTC. Translation: CASSFQGPYNEQFF.

The CDR3 reads CASSADWGEAYEQYF. In DNA, the CDR3 is TGCGCCAGCAGCGCGGACTGGGGAGAAGCCTACGAGCAGTACTTC. The rearrangement uses TRBV5-1 and TRBJ2-7, with a possible D match to TRBD2 (5 bases). Per the germline V gene, CDR1 is SGHRS and CDR2 is YFSETQ. V was trimmed by 4 bases and J by 2 bases, leaving 16 bases between them. This CDR3 region has 15 residues.

The chain combines TRBV19 with TRBJ1-2; weak D call: TRBD1 (5 bases). Germline V gene sequence: CDR1 LNHDA, CDR2 SQIVND (reference sequence). Trimming stripped 3 bases from V and 8 bases from J, with 16 bases between. This CDR3 has 14 residues. The chain's CDR3 is CASSMDRGFLGYTF. CDR3 sequence (DNA): TGTGCCAGTAGTATGGATCGGGGGTTCTTGGGCTACACCTTC. The complete variable domain, with remaining parts taken from reference TRBV19 and TRBJ1-2, reads DGGITQSPKYLFRKEGQNVTLSCEQNLNHDAMYWYRQDPGQGLRLIYYSQIVNDFQKGDIAEGYSVSREKKESFPLTVTSAQKNPTAFYLCASSMDRGFLGYTFGSGTRLTVV.

The chain recombines TRBV5-1 with TRBJ1-2; possible D gene TRBD1, 5 bases. Trimming removed 5 bases from V and 6 bases from J, with 20 bases in between. Germline V lookup: CDR1 SGHRS, CDR2 YFSETQ. The CDR3 has 15 residues. The CDR3 spells CASSFTTGKADGYTF. CDR3 sequence (DNA): TGCGCCAGCAGTTTTACCACAGGAAAAGCGGATGGCTACACCTTC.

In regard to this clone: Other nucleotide sequences from this sample produce the same CDR3. The chain employs TRBV5-6 and TRBJ1-2, with D unresolved. V was clipped by 2 bases and J by 2 bases, with 7 bases between them. CDR1 is SGHDT and CDR2 is YYEEEE in the germline V gene. CDR3 length: 13 residues. In DNA, the CDR3 is TGTGCCAGCAGCTTAGGGCGGAACTATGGCTACACCTTC. Translating gives CASSLGRNYGYTF.

The genes are TRBV18 and TRBJ2-7; either TRBD1 or TRBD2 may fit D (6 bases each). Germline values: CDR1 KGHSH, CDR2 LQKENI. The length of the CDR3 is 16 residues. V was clipped by 0 bases and J by 3 bases, with 15 bases between them. The CDR3 loop reads CASSPPAGGGRYEQYF. Written as DNA, the CDR3 is TGTGCCAGCTCACCACCTGCCGGGGGCGGACGCTACGAGCAGTACTTC.

This sequence joins TRBV5-1 and TRBJ1-2; 8 nucleotides agree with TRBD1. CDR1 is SGHRS and CDR2 is YFSETQ in the germline V gene. The ends lost 2 bases at V and 8 bases at J; junction bases unmatched: 11. The CDR3 extends over 15 amino acids. The CDR3 spells CASSLQGGIGEGYTF. CDR3 DNA: TGCGCCAGCAGCTTACAGGGGGGCATAGGAGAGGGCTACACCTTC.

The table lists this clone with a count of one. CDR3 bases: TGTGCCAGCAGTTCTAGAACAGGGGTTCAGGAAAAACTGTTTTTT. Its translation: CASSSRTGVQEKLFF. V usage is TRBV28 and J usage is TRBJ1-4; the match to TRBD1 covers 7 bases. The junction had 10 bases not matched to a gene; V was cut back by 4 bases and J by 8 bases. The CDR3 has 15 amino acids. CDR1 MDHEN and CDR2 SYDVKM come from the germline V gene.

CDR3 DNA: TGTGCCAGCAGTTTAGGAGACAGACCCTACGAGCAGTACTTC. This encodes CASSLGDRPYEQYF. The V gene is TRBV28, the J gene TRBJ2-7; TRBD1 might be the D (5 bases). CDR1 and CDR2 (germline): MDHEN, SYDVKM. V was shortened by 2 bases and J by 2 bases, with 10 bases between the two germline ends. The CDR3 sequence is 14 residues long.

V and J are TRBV6-5 and TRBJ1-6; a possible D gene is TRBD1 (5 bases). The CDR3 totals 15 residues. The V and J ends lost 2 bases and 6 bases respectively, with 11 bases between them. Germline V gene sequence: CDR1 MNHEY, CDR2 SVGAGI. The CDR3 region is CASSYTGRSNSPLHF. DNA for the CDR3: TGTGCCAGCAGTTACACGGGACGTTCTAATTCACCCCTCCACTTT.

The chain uses TRBV18 and TRBJ2-5; 7 bases align to TRBD2. The length of the CDR3 is 14 residues. The trim removed 4 bases at V and 1 base at J, leaving 3 bases unmatched. Germline CDR1 KGHSH, CDR2 LQKENI. The CDR3 spells CASSRGGSQETQYF. Written as DNA, the CDR3 is TGTGCCAGCTCACGGGGGGGTTCCCAAGAGACCCAGTACTTC.

V is TRBV29-1 and J is TRBJ2-3; D possibly corresponds to TRBD2 (6 bases). Germline CDR1 reads SQVTM; CDR2 reads ANQGSEA. The V end lost 4 bases, the J end lost 0 bases, and 14 bases lay between the germline ends. The CDR3 loop spans 15 amino acids. CDR3 sequence (DNA): TGCAGCGTTGGTGGAGGGGACCTTAGCACAGATACGCAGTATTTT. Translated: CSVGGGDLSTDTQYF.